The 22 T cell receptor beta chains below were found in one sample sequenced in a study of T cell responses to AZD1222 COVID-19 vaccine. Sequencing used immunoSEQ multiplex PCR; TCRdb keeps in-frame clones, though not all of them. The sample has tens of thousands of clones, about 88% seen once. Sample: peripheral blood, taken 28 days after the second AZD1222 dose. Receptors originate from an adult who received the AZD1222 COVID-19 vaccine.

V gene TRBV4-2 combines with J gene TRBJ2-6, with D uncertain. The V end was cut by 1 base, the J end by 4 bases, with 5 bases between. Germline V CDR1 and CDR2: LGHNA, YNFKEQ. This CDR3 has 14 residues. The CDR3, as DNA: TGTGCCAGCAGCCAAGCAGCCGGGGCCAACGTCCTGACTTTC. Its protein is CASSQAAGANVLTF.

CDR3: CASSVQALSTDTQYF. CDR3 DNA sequence: TGTGCCAGCAGCGTTCAGGCCCTTAGCACAGATACGCAGTATTTT. The rearrangement uses TRBV7-3 and TRBJ2-3; D remains unclear. The germline V and J ends were trimmed by 5 bases and 0 bases, with 12 bases remaining between them. This CDR3 spans 15 amino acids. Germline V CDR1 and CDR2: SGHTA, FQGTGA. The full variable domain, its missing parts supplied by reference TRBV7-3 and TRBJ2-3, is GAGVSQTPSNKVTEKGKYVELRCDPISGHTALYWYRQSLGQGPEFLIYFQGTGAADDSGLPNDRFFAVRPEGSVSTLKIQRTERGDSAVYLCASSVQALSTDTQYFGPGTRLTVL.

V is TRBV7-9 and J is TRBJ2-2, with D perhaps TRBD2 (6 bases). V lost 6 bases to trimming and J lost 3 bases, with 23 bases between them. The CDR3 has 18 amino acids. CDR1 is SEHNR, CDR2 FQNEAQ, per germline (reference sequence). The CDR3 loop is CASSPRPLGRKYTGELFF. CDR3 DNA sequence: TGTGCCAGCAGTCCCCGCCCATTAGGGAGGAAATACACCGGGGAGCTGTTTTTT.

The chain employs TRBV5-5 and TRBJ2-3, with 10 bases lining up with TRBD2. Germline V gene data show CDR1 as SGHKS and CDR2 as YYEKEE (reference sequence). V was pared by 2 bases and J by 6 bases, with 6 bases of the junction left unmatched. The CDR3 is 15 amino acids. CDR3 region: CASSFLAGEMDTQYF. The CDR3 DNA follows: TGTGCCAGCAGCTTTCTAGCGGGAGAGATGGATACGCAGTATTTT.

The chain links TRBV6-5 to TRBJ2-7, with 9 bases that match TRBD1. Germline V gene data show CDR1 as MNHEY and CDR2 as SVGAGI. The CDR3 is made up of 15 amino acids. The V segment lost 8 bases and the J segment 1 base; nucleotides outside the gene matches: 9. The CDR3 is CASHINRGPSYEQYF. The CDR3 DNA is TGTGCCAGCCATATCAACAGGGGGCCATCCTACGAGCAGTACTTC.

This CDR3 reads CASSEEGTYEQYF. The CDR3 DNA sequence: TGTGCCAGCAGCGAAGAAGGTACCTACGAGCAGTACTTC. This chain links TRBV9 with TRBJ2-7; D unclear. The length of the CDR3 is 13 residues. Trimming shortened V by 3 bases and J by 2 bases, and 9 bases separated the two germline ends. Germline CDR1 is SGDLS and CDR2 is YYNGEE.

The chain combines TRBV7-9 with TRBJ1-5, with D tentatively TRBD1 (6 bases). The CDR3 is 16 amino acids. Germline V lookup: CDR1 SEHNR, CDR2 FQNEAQ (reference sequence). Between the trimmed V and J ends, which lost 1 base and 3 bases, there was a span of 13 bases. The DNA of the CDR3 is TGTGCCAGCAGCTTAGGCTCCACAGGGTCCAATCAGCCCCAGCATTTT. Encoded protein: CASSLGSTGSNQPQHF. The variable domain in full, with the rest retrieved from reference TRBV7-9 and TRBJ1-5, is DTGVSQNPRHKITKRGQNVTFRCDPISEHNRLYWYRQTLGQGPEFLTYFQNEAQLEKSRLLSDRFSAERPKGSFSTLEIQRTEQGDSAMYLCASSLGSTGSNQPQHFGDGTRLSIL.

This clone was seen only once. The rearrangement links TRBV7-9 to TRBJ2-1; 11 bases line up with TRBD2. The CDR3 spans 16 residues. J was trimmed by 14 bases and V by 2 bases; bases with no gene match: 14. Germline CDR1 reads SEHNR; CDR2 reads FQNEAQ (reference sequence). The CDR3 nucleotides are TGTGCCAGCAGCTTATCAGAGACTAGCGGGACCGGTGGGGAGTTCTTC. Protein product: CASSLSETSGTGGEFF. The variable domain in full, completed from reference TRBV7-9 and TRBJ2-1, reads DTGVSQNPRHKITKRGQNVTFRCDPISEHNRLYWYRQTLGQGPEFLTYFQNEAQLEKSRLLSDRFSAERPKGSFSTLEIQRTEQGDSAMYLCASSLSETSGTGGEFFGPGTRLTVL.

This chain uses TRBV5-1 with TRBJ1-2; 9 bases align to TRBD1. The CDR3 loop spans 13 amino acids. The germline CDR1 and CDR2 sequences are SGHRS and YFSETQ. V was clipped by 6 bases and J by 6 bases; unmatched bases: 6. The CDR3 DNA sequence: TGCGCCAGCACCCTACAGGGGGCGCATGGCTACACCTTC. It codes for CASTLQGAHGYTF.

In this sample, this clone turned up once. The chain carries TRBV6-5 and TRBJ2-2, with 10 bases that match TRBD2. The trim removed 3 bases at V and 3 bases at J, leaving 4 bases unmatched. Germline CDR1 MNHEY, CDR2 SVGAGI. CDR3 length: 16 residues. For the CDR3, the DNA is TGTGCCAGCAGTTATCTAGCGGGAGTCGACACCGGGGAGCTGTTTTTT. It translates to CASSYLAGVDTGELFF.

A single count supports this clone. The gene calls are TRBV12-5 and TRBJ2-7; 10 bases fit TRBD2. The CDR3 loop spans 14 amino acids. CDR1 is LGHNT and CDR2 is FRNRAP in the germline V gene. V gave up 1 base and J gave up 3 bases; unmatched junction bases: 0. In DNA form, the CDR3 reads TGTGCTAGTGGTTTGGGGACTAGCGGCTACGAGCAGTACTTC. Protein product: CASGLGTSGYEQYF. Together with reference TRBV12-5 and TRBJ2-7, the CDR3 gives the full variable domain: DARVTQTPRHKVTEMGQEVTMRCQPILGHNTVFWYRQTMMQGLELLAYFRNRAPLDDSGMPKDRFSAEMPDATLATLKIQPSEPRDSAVYFCASGLGTSGYEQYFGPGTRLTVT.

The chain combines TRBV5-1 with TRBJ2-7; 8 bases map to TRBD2. The V segment lost 2 bases and the J segment 7 bases; nucleotides outside the gene matches: 17. This CDR3 is 17 amino acids long. Germline V CDR1 and CDR2: SGHRS, YFSETQ. CDR3 nucleotide sequence: TGCGCCAGCAGCTTTGGCTATAGGACTAGCCTCGCTGGGGAGCAGTACTTC. Residues: CASSFGYRTSLAGEQYF.

The chain employs TRBV11-2 and TRBJ2-5; D ambiguous. Deletions cut 0 bases from V and 5 bases from J, with 4 bases between. Looked up from germline, CDR1 is SGHAT and CDR2 is FQNNGV. CDR3 length equals 12 residues. CDR3 sequence (DNA): TGTGCCAGCAGCTTAGATAGGGAGACCCAGTACTTC. It translates to CASSLDRETQYF.

The chain joins TRBV27 to TRBJ1-1; tentatively, D is TRBD1 (5 bases). CDR3 length: 16 amino acids. V gave up 5 bases and J gave up 0 bases, with 16 bases separating them. The germline gives CDR1 MNHEY, CDR2 SMNVEV (reference sequence). CDR3 amino acids: CASSNRQPNLNTEAFF. The CDR3 region has the DNA TGTGCCAGCAGTAACAGGCAACCTAACCTGAACACTGAAGCTTTCTTT.

The chain employs TRBV4-3 and TRBJ1-3; 7 bases agree with TRBD1. The trim removed 0 bases at V and 1 base at J, leaving 6 bases unmatched. The length of the CDR3 is 17 residues. Germline lookup yields CDR1 LGHNA and CDR2 YSLEER. CDR3 sequence: CASSQEPDRVSGNTIYF. CDR3 coding DNA: TGCGCCAGCAGCCAAGAGCCCGACAGGGTATCTGGAAACACCATATATTTT.

This chain joins TRBV5-4 and TRBJ2-7; D perhaps matches TRBD2 (7 bases). CDR1 is SGHNT and CDR2 is YYREEE in the germline V gene (reference sequence). V lost 3 bases and J lost 5, with 15 bases in between. There are 14 residues in the CDR3. CDR3 sequence: CASSWGGAGDEQYF. DNA of the CDR3: TGTGCCAGCAGCTGGGGGGGGGCCGGGGACGAGCAGTACTTC.

The chain uses TRBV7-2 and TRBJ2-5; tentatively, D is TRBD2 (6 bases). CDR1 is SGHTA, CDR2 FQGNSA, per germline. V lost 2 bases to trimming and J lost 5 bases, with 9 bases between them. This CDR3 spans 13 amino acids. Here the CDR3 reads CASSLTSHETQYF. For the CDR3, the DNA is TGTGCCAGCAGCTTAACTAGCCACGAGACCCAGTACTTC. Full variable domain (missing parts from reference TRBV7-2 and TRBJ2-5): GAGVSQSPSNKVTEKGKDVELRCDPISGHTALYWYRQSLGQGLEFLIYFQGNSAPDKSGLPSDRFSAERTGGSVSTLTIQRTQQEDSAVYLCASSLTSHETQYFGPGTRLLVL.

The CDR3 spells CASSVRRVNTGELFF. Written as DNA, the CDR3 is TGTGCCAGCAGCGTACGACGGGTAAACACCGGGGAGCTGTTTTTT. The rearrangement uses TRBV7-8 and TRBJ2-2; D is uncertain. The germline V and J ends were trimmed by 5 bases and 2 bases, with 12 bases remaining between them. Germline CDR1 SGHVS, CDR2 FQNEAQ. This CDR3 is 15 amino acids long.

The gene calls are TRBV10-2 and TRBJ2-7, with D hard to call. This CDR3 contains 16 residues. Germline lookup yields CDR1 WSHSY and CDR2 SAAADI. V was pared by 0 bases and J by 0 bases, with 12 bases between. CDR3 in amino acids: CASSESVSASSYEQYF. In nucleotides, the CDR3 is TGCGCCAGCAGTGAGTCTGTCAGCGCAAGCTCCTACGAGCAGTACTTC.

The table lists this clone with a count of one. The genes are TRBV12-5 and TRBJ2-7, with D tentatively TRBD1 (5 bases). The germline V and J ends were trimmed by 5 bases and 3 bases, with 11 bases remaining between them. Germline V CDR1 and CDR2: LGHNT, FRNRAP. This CDR3 has 13 amino acids. This CDR3 reads CASGIDRFYEQYF. CDR3 coding DNA: TGTGCTAGTGGTATAGACAGATTCTACGAGCAGTACTTC.

This rearrangement joins TRBV18 to TRBJ1-2, with 9 positions matching TRBD1. CDR3 length: 15 residues. V dropped 6 bases and J dropped 8; count of bases not matched to a gene: 13. The germline gives CDR1 KGHSH, CDR2 LQKENI. The CDR3 DNA reads TGTGCCAGCTCCAACTCCGGGACAGGGCCGCTCGGCTACACCTTC. This sequence encodes CASSNSGTGPLGYTF.

V and J are TRBV7-9 and TRBJ1-3; D might be TRBD1 (6 bases). The V gene's germline CDR1 is SEHNR and CDR2 FQNEAQ (reference sequence). The ends were cut back, 6 bases at V and 7 bases at J, with 19 bases in the middle. The CDR3 is 15 amino acids. The CDR3 bases are TGTGCCAGCAGGACCGCCGGGGGGCTAGGGAACACCATATATTTT. Translation: CASRTAGGLGNTIYF.